The 7 T cell receptor beta chains listed next were all sequenced from one sample in a study of cytomegalovirus exposure and HLA in healthy donors. With 60 Vbeta and 13 Jbeta primers, the PCR was carried out. The assay was immunoSEQ multiplex PCR, and TCRdb's table has in-frame clones only and misses some. The ten most abundant clones cover more than 5.5% of a sample with about 41,000 clones. Sequencing used PBMCs. The receptors were gathered from a man younger than 45 in good health and CMV-seronegative.

The CDR3 loop reads CASSVDPAAGARETQYF. The CDR3, as DNA: TGTGCCAGCAGCGTAGACCCAGCAGCGGGAGCGCGGGAGACCCAGTACTTC. This chain links TRBV9 with TRBJ2-5; 8 bases are shared with TRBD2. With 0 bases clipped from V and 5 bases from J, the junction kept 12 bases outside the gene matches. CDR1 SGDLS and CDR2 YYNGEE come from the germline V gene. CDR3 length: 17 residues.

This chain connects TRBV4-3 to TRBJ2-1; 7 bases fit TRBD2. J gave up 10 bases and V 0 bases, and 18 bases lay outside the gene matches. CDR1 is LGHNA and CDR2 is YSLEER in the germline V gene. The CDR3 contains 18 residues. In DNA, the CDR3 is TGCGCCAGCAGCCAAGATATGAATTGGCGGGGGACTCTGAGGGAGCAGTTCTTC. Translating it yields CASSQDMNWRGTLREQFF.

The chain recombines TRBV5-1 with TRBJ2-5, with D perhaps matching TRBD2 (6 bases). Between the trimmed V and J ends, which lost 5 bases and 1 base, there was a span of 15 bases. The length of the CDR3 is 15 residues. Per the germline V gene, CDR1 is SGHRS and CDR2 is YFSETQ. CDR3 bases: TGCGCCAGCAGTCCGATCTCGGGGGTCCAAGAGACCCAGTACTTC. It codes for CASSPISGVQETQYF.

The CDR3 DNA reads as TGCAGCGTTGATAAGGGGCACGAGCAGTACTTC. Protein sequence: CSVDKGHEQYF. This chain links TRBV29-1 with TRBJ2-7, with a weak D call TRBD1 (5 bases). V lost 3 bases and J lost 5, with 8 bases in between. The CDR3 runs to 11 residues. Germline V lookup: CDR1 SQVTM, CDR2 ANQGSEA.

The chain joins TRBV5-4 to TRBJ2-7, with 9 bases aligning to TRBD1. CDR3 size: 14 residues. Germline trimming cut 3 bases from V and 4 bases from J; bases unmatched to any gene: 5. CDR1 SGHNT and CDR2 YYREEE come from the germline V gene (reference sequence). The CDR3, as DNA: TGTGCCAGCAGCTCGCGGGACAGGGCGTACGAGCAGTACTTC. Protein product: CASSSRDRAYEQYF.

The chain links TRBV30 to TRBJ2-1; D might be TRBD2 (5 bases). V lost 7 bases and J lost 6, with 16 bases in between. This CDR3 has 13 residues. CDR1 is GTSNPN, CDR2 SVGIG, per germline (reference sequence). The chain's CDR3 is CASRGTHFNEQFF. The CDR3 DNA sequence: TGTGCCTCCCGGGGTACTCACTTCAATGAGCAGTTCTTC. The whole variable domain, filled in from reference TRBV30 and TRBJ2-1, reads SQTIHQWPATLVQPVGSPLSLECTVEGTSNPNLYWYRQAAGRGLQLLFYSVGIGQISSEVPQNLSASRPQDRQFILSSKKLLLSDSGFYLCASRGTHFNEQFFGPGTRLTVL.

The chain uses TRBV10-3 and TRBJ2-7; 9 bases fit TRBD2. The J segment lost 2 bases and the V segment lost 3 bases, leaving 8 bases of the junction unmatched. Germline V lookup: CDR1 ENHRY, CDR2 SYGVKD. CDR3 size: 16 residues. CDR3: CAISEGWTSDAYEQYF. DNA for the CDR3: TGTGCCATCAGTGAAGGTTGGACTAGCGACGCCTACGAGCAGTACTTC.